The TCR beta chain described here comes from a study of cytomegalovirus exposure and HLA in healthy donors. Findings and caveats of the study: Productive rates of about 87% or about 30% were seen for most TCR beta V segments in an earlier analysis. TCR beta chain V- and J-gene trimming was linked, in a later analysis, to a missense variant in DCLRE1C.

CDR1 SGHRS and CDR2 YFSETQ come from the germline V gene. The CDR3 covers 14 residues. J was trimmed by 6 bases and V by 4 bases; bases with no gene match: 10. Healthy bone marrow donors made up the cohort. A word on this clone: Its cognate antigen is unknown.

Primers for the PCR totalled 60 Vbeta and 13 Jbeta. Study processing details: As a later analysis found, there were approximately 80 million unique TCR beta chains, of which roughly 11 million were shared. Only in-frame clones appear in the TCRdb table, and some are missing; sequencing was by immunoSEQ multiplex PCR. V and J calls plus clone size are reproduced from that table; the DNA served to infer D and trimming. In the table there are 100,000 to 150,000 clones, roughly four fifths of which are singletons. The sequence derives from a girl aged 2-10 years in good health and CMV-seronegative. The chain carries TRBV5-1 and TRBJ2-7; 7 bases are shared with TRBD1. Sequencing input: PBMCs. This CDR3 is CASSRRQGQSEQYF. The DNA for the CDR3 is TGCGCCAGCAGCAGAAGACAGGGACAAAGCGAGCAGTACTTC.